The 16 T cell receptor beta chains presented below share a single source sample, sequenced in a study of T-cell reconstitution after alpha-beta-depleted transplantation in children. TCRbeta library preparation incorporated unique molecular identifiers. TCRdb itself ran the PCR reads through MiXCR, one entry per CDR3 protein. Seen here are over 85,000 distinct CDR3 sequences, roughly 7.6% observed once, and the top ten hold about a sixth. Sequences were derived from PBMCs, sampled before TCRalphabeta/CD19-depleted stem cell transplant. These receptors were taken from a boy younger than 10 with acute lymphoblastic leukemia, due to receive a stem cell transplant.

The chain joins TRBV15 to TRBJ2-5; TRBD1 agrees at 8 bases. Losses at the gene ends were 2 bases for V and 0 bases for J; bases not matched to a gene: 8. CDR1 and CDR2 (germline): LNHNV, YYDKDF (reference sequence). The CDR3 covers 17 residues. The CDR3 protein is CATSRRPLGQDQETQYF. CDR3 DNA: TGTGCCACCAGCAGACGACCCCTGGGACAGGACCAAGAGACCCAGTACTTC.

This clonotype was recorded at least ten times. The V and J genes are TRBV14 and TRBJ1-1, with 8 bases aligning to TRBD1. V lost 1 base and J lost 0; bases outside the gene matches: 10. This CDR3 is built from 18 residues. CDR1 SGHDN and CDR2 FVKESK come from the germline V gene. The CDR3 DNA sequence: TGTGCCAGCAGCCAAGGAATCCGGACAGGGAAGATGAACACTGAAGCTTTCTTT. It specifies CASSQGIRTGKMNTEAFF.

This clonotype was counted at least ten times. The chain uses TRBV7-8 and TRBJ2-3, with D perhaps TRBD2 (5 bases). Germline CDR1 reads SGHVS; CDR2 reads FQNEAQ. Trimming removed 7 bases from V and 4 bases from J, with 12 bases in between. This CDR3 contains 13 residues. CDR3 coding DNA: TGTGCCAGCACCCTGGACTGGGCAGATACGCAGTATTTT. Its translation is CASTLDWADTQYF.

This clonotype was detected many times. The genes are TRBV7-2 and TRBJ2-2; 7 bases agree with TRBD2. This CDR3 region has 15 residues. CDR1 is SGHTA, CDR2 FQGNSA, per germline. V shed 5 bases, J shed 3 bases, and the junction held 6 bases outside the gene matches. For the CDR3, the DNA is TGTGCCAGCAGCCCGGGGGGTCTGGACACCGGGGAGCTGTTTTTT. As protein: CASSPGGLDTGELFF. The full variable domain, rest sourced from reference TRBV7-2 and TRBJ2-2, is GAGVSQSPSNKVTEKGKDVELRCDPISGHTALYWYRQSLGQGLEFLIYFQGNSAPDKSGLPSDRFSAERTGGSVSTLTIQRTQQEDSAVYLCASSPGGLDTGELFFGEGSRLTVL.

This clonotype came up many times. The chain has TRBV12-3 or TRBV12-4 and TRBJ2-1, with 14 bases lining up with TRBD2. With V trimmed by 7 bases and J by 9 bases, 11 bases remained unmatched. The CDR3 length is 16 residues. CDR3 residues: CASTANRLAGGSEQFF. The DNA of the CDR3 is TGTGCCAGCACCGCCAACCGACTAGCGGGGGGGAGTGAGCAGTTCTTC.

This clonotype was counted between two and nine times. The chain employs TRBV7-9 and TRBJ2-7; 7 bases fit TRBD2. Germline trimming cut 4 bases from V and 4 bases from J; bases unmatched to any gene: 10. Germline lookup yields CDR1 SEHNR and CDR2 FQNEAQ (reference sequence). The CDR3 has 15 amino acids. The DNA for the CDR3 is TGTGCCAGCAGCTCACCCCTAGCGGTAGAGTACGAGCAGTACTTC. Protein sequence: CASSSPLAVEYEQYF.

This clonotype was picked up many times. This chain uses TRBV27 with TRBJ2-7, with D perhaps assigned TRBD1 or TRBD2 (5 bases each). The V end lost 6 bases, the J end lost 2 bases, and 14 bases lay between the germline ends. Germline CDR1 reads MNHEY; CDR2 reads SMNVEV (reference sequence). The CDR3 covers 14 residues. As DNA, the CDR3 is TGTGCCAGCAGCCCGAGGGGCGGAACCTACGAGCAGTACTTC. As protein: CASSPRGGTYEQYF.

This clonotype was counted between two and nine times. This chain uses TRBV6-1 with TRBJ2-7, with 10 positions matching TRBD1. Per the germline V gene, CDR1 is MNHNS and CDR2 is SASEGT. This CDR3 spans 14 amino acids. Losses at the gene ends were 6 bases for V and 0 bases for J; bases not matched to a gene: 2. CDR3 residues: CASSGTGASYEQYF. Here the CDR3 DNA reads TGTGCCAGCAGCGGGACAGGGGCCTCCTACGAGCAGTACTTC.

This clonotype came up many times. The V and J genes are TRBV12-3 or TRBV12-4 and TRBJ2-3; 10 bases fit TRBD2. This CDR3 region has 19 residues. The CDR3 sequence is CTFSLEGSGGVASTDTQYF. CDR3 sequence (DNA): TGTACCTTCAGTTTGGAGGGAAGCGGGGGGGTCGCTAGCACAGATACGCAGTATTTT.

This clonotype was observed many times. This chain uses TRBV29-1 with TRBJ2-4; the D gene is possibly TRBD2 (6 bases). From germline, CDR1 is SQVTM and CDR2 ANQGSEA. The CDR3 covers 16 residues. Trimming cost V 5 bases and J 0 bases, with 17 bases left between them. As DNA, the CDR3 is TGCAGCGTTCGGGTGGGGTGCGGGGTAGCCAAAAACATTCAGTACTTC. This gives the protein CSVRVGCGVAKNIQYF.

Ten or more counts support this clonotype. The CDR3 reads CASSLGSVLSNQPQHF. CDR3 bases: TGTGCCAGCAGCTTGGGATCGGTACTTAGCAATCAGCCCCAGCATTTT. The chain is built from TRBV5-4 and TRBJ1-5; D is uncertain. CDR3 length equals 16 residues. V was cut by 0 bases and J by 0 bases, with 10 bases left in between. The V gene's germline CDR1 is SGHNT and CDR2 YYREEE (reference sequence).

The chain uses TRBV6-1 and TRBJ1-1; perhaps TRBD1 as D (6 bases). This CDR3 has 14 amino acids. Germline assignment: CDR1 MNHNS and CDR2 SASEGT. With 0 bases removed from V and 8 bases from J, the gap between germline ends came to 13 bases. CDR3 in DNA: TGTGCCAGCAGTGAAGCCCCCGGGGGCAGAGAAGCTTTCTTT. This sequence encodes CASSEAPGGREAFF.

This clonotype was seen many times. This chain connects TRBV12-3 or TRBV12-4 to TRBJ2-2; the match to TRBD1 covers 8 bases. The CDR3 has 15 amino acids. The ends lost 9 bases at V and 4 bases at J; junction bases unmatched: 10. The CDR3 loop reads CASNPGQGFTGELFF. CDR3 bases: TGTGCCAGTAACCCCGGACAGGGTTTCACCGGGGAGCTGTTTTTT.

This clonotype was recorded many times. This chain joins TRBV2 and TRBJ2-1; 14 bases are a match to TRBD2. The junction had 16 bases not matched to a gene; V was cut back by 9 bases and J by 6 bases. The CDR3 has 18 amino acids. Germline V gene sequence: CDR1 SNHLY, CDR2 FYNNEI. Here the CDR3 DNA reads TGTGCCAGGCTCCGACTAGCGGGGGGGCCCGGCCTAGGCAATGAGCAGTTCTTC. Translation gives CARLRLAGGPGLGNEQFF.

This clonotype was seen repeatedly, ten times or more. This sequence joins TRBV14 and TRBJ2-3; no clear D gene. V was shortened by 7 bases and J by 2 bases, with 13 bases between the two germline ends. The CDR3 has 14 amino acids. From germline, CDR1 is SGHDN and CDR2 FVKESK. CDR3 nucleotides: TGTGCCAGCAAATTCTCGGCCTCCACAGATACGCAGTATTTT. This gives the protein CASKFSASTDTQYF.

V and J are TRBV15 and TRBJ1-3, with D unclear. Trimming stripped 0 bases from V and 0 bases from J, with 6 bases between. Germline V lookup: CDR1 LNHNV, CDR2 YYDKDF (reference sequence). This CDR3 is built from 15 residues. The DNA of the CDR3 is TGTGCCACCAGCAGAGAACGGAGCTCTGGAAACACCATATATTTT. It yields the protein CATSRERSSGNTIYF.